The 31 T cell receptor beta chains below all came from one sample that was sequenced in a study of immune heterogeneity within non-small cell lung tumors. The authors amplified TCR beta CDR3 by multiplex PCR with 32 V and 13 J primers. One entry per CDR3 protein, called by TCRdb with MiXCR from the multiplex PCR reads. Altogether 20,000 to 25,000 distinct CDR3 sequences are present, 25% to 30% being singletons, with the ten largest covering 3% to 4%. The template consisted of bulk tumor genomic DNA, with 600 ng used per sample. Biopsy collection occurred during surgery, with several far-apart biopsies per primary tumor. Patients with untreated, newly diagnosed non-small cell lung cancer underwent curative surgery. The sample was lung tumor tissue. The receptors stem from a man in his forties with non-small cell lung cancer.

This clonotype was seen at least ten times. This chain links TRBV2 with TRBJ2-4, with D possibly matching TRBD1 (5 bases). The ends were cut back, 1 base at V and 11 bases at J, with 12 bases in the middle. Per germline, CDR1 SNHLY and CDR2 FYNNEI. The CDR3 spans 13 residues. CDR3 DNA sequence: TGTGCCAGCAGTGAAGTGGCAGGGAAAGTTCAGTACTTC. This gives the protein CASSEVAGKVQYF.

As concerns this clonotype: Just one base apart from a much larger clone, this may be a read error. The chain combines TRBV11-3 with TRBJ2-7; D may match TRBD1 or TRBD2 (6 bases each). The CDR3 totals 16 residues. Per germline, CDR1 SGHNT and CDR2 YENEEA. V was pared by 4 bases and J by 0 bases, with 16 bases between. Written as DNA, the CDR3 is TGTGCCAGCAGCTCGGGGGAGGACAGCCTCTCCTACGAGCAGTACTTC. It codes for CASSSGEDSLSYEQYF.

Comments on this clonotype: A read error is possible here, since a much larger clone lies one base away. V usage is TRBV25-1 and J usage is TRBJ2-7; D may be TRBD2 (6 bases). Germline CDR1 and CDR2: MGHDK and SYGVNS. CDR3 length: 12 residues. V lost 7 bases, J lost 6 bases, and 13 bases lay in between. As DNA, the CDR3 is TGTGCCAGCACCCAAACGGGAGTCGAGCAGTACTTC. It is translated as CASTQTGVEQYF.

V usage is TRBV14 and J usage is TRBJ2-3; no definite D call. The CDR3 loop spans 14 amino acids. Germline V lookup: CDR1 SGHDN, CDR2 FVKESK. Trimming cost V 3 bases and J 2 bases, with 9 bases left between them. The CDR3 nucleotides read TGTGCCAGCAGCCAGATGCGAGTCACAGATACGCAGTATTTT. Its protein is CASSQMRVTDTQYF.

This clonotype was recorded many times. The chain couples TRBV18 to TRBJ2-7; 7 bases fit TRBD2. Germline V CDR1 and CDR2: KGHSH, LQKENI. The CDR3 consists of 14 residues. Losses at the gene ends were 2 bases for V and 3 bases for J; bases not matched to a gene: 4. DNA of the CDR3: TGTGCCAGCTCACCAAAAGCGGGACGCTACGAGCAGTACTTC. Translated, it gives CASSPKAGRYEQYF.

In its sample, this clonotype was seen a few times. The chain is built from TRBV5-1 and TRBJ1-3; no firm D call. This CDR3 contains 16 residues. V lost 0 bases and J lost 0, with 10 bases in between. Germline loops: CDR1 SGHRS, CDR2 YFSETQ. The DNA for the CDR3 is TGCGCCAGCAGCTTGGGTGGCGGGGACTCTGGAAACACCATATATTTT. This encodes CASSLGGGDSGNTIYF.

A remark on this clonotype: The junction differs from germline at one of its ends, possibly a read error. V gene TRBV9 combines with J gene TRBJ2-2, with TRBD2 identical over 11 bases. Per germline, CDR1 SGDLS and CDR2 YYNGEE. This CDR3 is 17 amino acids long. CDR3 nucleotides: TGTGCCGGCAGCCCCAGTAGCGGGAGGGCCCTTACCGGGGAGCTGTTTTTT. It is translated as CAGSPSSGRALTGELFF. Drawing the rest from reference TRBV9 and TRBJ2-2, the complete variable domain is DSGVTQTPKHLITATGQRVTLRCSPRSGDLSVYWYQQSLDQGLQFLIQYYNGEERAKGNILERFSAQQFPDLHSELNLSSLELGDSALYFCAGSPSSGRALTGELFFGEGSRLTVL.

Worth noting for this clonotype: It may be a read error: a sequence one base away is much more abundant. The chain carries TRBV11-2 and TRBJ1-3; TRBD1 matches at 8 bases. From germline, CDR1 is SGHAT and CDR2 FQNNGV. CDR3 length equals 16 residues. The CDR3 loop is CTSSERQGSSGNTIYF. CDR3 sequence (DNA): TGTACCAGCAGCGAAAGACAGGGGTCTTCTGGAAACACCATATATTTT.

In its sample, this clonotype was seen many times. V and J are TRBV6-2 or TRBV6-3 and TRBJ2-3; no clear D. CDR3 length: 15 residues. The V and J ends lost 6 bases and 1 base respectively, with 14 bases between them. Germline V lookup: CDR1 MNHEY, CDR2 SVGEGT. CDR3 sequence reads: CASRRGPGGTDTQYF. In nucleotides, the CDR3 is TGTGCCAGCAGACGCGGACCTGGGGGCACAGATACGCAGTATTTT.

The table lists this clonotype with many counts. The chain combines TRBV6-1 with TRBJ1-1, with 7 bases fitting TRBD1. The germline gives CDR1 MNHNS, CDR2 SASEGT. The CDR3 length is 15 residues. V lost 6 bases and J lost 0; bases outside the gene matches: 7. The CDR3 spells CASSLLGQMNTEAFF. CDR3 coding DNA: TGTGCCAGCAGCCTCCTGGGACAGATGAACACTGAAGCTTTCTTT.

In its sample, this clonotype was seen many times. V usage is TRBV28 and J usage is TRBJ2-7; 7 bases line up with TRBD2. Looked up from germline, CDR1 is MDHEN and CDR2 is SYDVKM. The CDR3 length is 13 residues. Germline trimming cut 1 base from V and 6 bases from J; bases unmatched to any gene: 3. DNA for the CDR3: TGTGCCAGCAGTTTATCTCCGGGGGGCGAGCAGTACTTC. Its translation is CASSLSPGGEQYF. Together with reference TRBV28 and TRBJ2-7, the CDR3 gives the full variable domain: DVKVTQSSRYLVKRTGEKVFLECVQDMDHENMFWYRQDPGLGLRLIYFSYDVKMKEKGDIPEGYSVSREKKERFSLILESASTNQTSMYLCASSLSPGGEQYFGPGTRLTVT.

Only one count was recorded for this clonotype. The CDR3 region is CSVPSGAGYQETQYF. CDR3 DNA sequence: TGCAGCGTTCCTTCCGGGGCAGGGTACCAAGAGACCCAGTACTTC. The chain couples TRBV29-1 to TRBJ2-5, with D possibly being TRBD1 or TRBD2 (5 bases each). With 5 bases removed from V and 0 bases from J, the gap between germline ends came to 16 bases. CDR1 and CDR2 (germline): SQVTM, ANQGSEA. CDR3 size: 15 residues.

The chain uses TRBV5-6 and TRBJ2-5, with a weak D call TRBD1 (6 bases). Germline-derived CDR1 and CDR2 are SGHDT and YYEEEE. Between the trimmed V and J ends, which lost 2 bases and 7 bases, there was a span of 12 bases. The length of the CDR3 is 13 residues. CDR3 nucleotide sequence: TGTGCCAGCAGCTTACGGACAGTGGGGACCCAGTACTTC. This codes for CASSLRTVGTQYF.

The CDR3 region has the DNA TGCAGCGTTGGAGGGACGTCGGCTAATGAAAAACTGTTTTTT. It yields the protein CSVGGTSANEKLFF. The chain recombines TRBV29-1 with TRBJ1-4; possible D gene TRBD1, 5 bases. The V end lost 4 bases, the J end lost 3 bases, and 12 bases lay between the germline ends. Germline-derived CDR1 and CDR2 are SQVTM and ANQGSEA. CDR3 length equals 14 residues.

This clonotype showed up just once. This may be a read error: a much more frequent sequence differs by one nucleotide. The CDR3 sequence: CASSYRGPAYGANVLTF. The CDR3 DNA is TGTGCCAGCAGTTACAGGGGGCCCGCCTATGGGGCCAACGTCCTGACTTTC. The V call is TRBV6-5, the J call TRBJ2-6; 7 nucleotides agree with TRBD1. The CDR3 sequence is 17 residues long. Germline V gene data show CDR1 as MNHEY and CDR2 as SVGAGI. The V gene end was trimmed by 2 bases and the J gene end by 3 bases; junction bases not matched to a gene: 7.

Of note for this clonotype: A read error may be the cause here, since a much bigger clone is one base away. This chain connects TRBV27 to TRBJ1-3; TRBD1 agrees at 8 bases. From germline, CDR1 is MNHEY and CDR2 SMNVEV (reference sequence). This CDR3 contains 12 residues. The DNA for the CDR3 is TGTGTCAGCAGGGGGCCTGGAAACACCATATATTTT. It translates to CVSRGPGNTIYF.

This clonotype was observed a few times. This sequence joins TRBV5-1 and TRBJ2-1, with a possible D match to TRBD1 (6 bases). The CDR3 contains 14 residues. Trimming removed 1 base from V and 2 bases from J, with 7 bases in between. Germline V gives CDR1 SGHRS, CDR2 YFSETQ. CDR3 amino acids: CASSLTGTYNEQFF. In DNA, the CDR3 is TGCGCCAGCAGCTTGACAGGGACCTACAATGAGCAGTTCTTC.

With regard to this clonotype: A much larger clone differs by one base, so this may be a read error. The chain joins TRBV6-2 or TRBV6-3 to TRBJ1-2; D may be TRBD1 (5 bases). The CDR3 is 13 residues long. Per germline, CDR1 MNHEY and CDR2 SVGEGT. The CDR3: CATSSGQGYGYTF. DNA for the CDR3: TGTGCCACCAGTTCCGGGCAGGGCTATGGCTACACCTTC.

This clonotype was counted a few times. The chain links TRBV11-3 to TRBJ2-2, with TRBD1 as a possible D gene (6 bases). This CDR3 contains 17 residues. Germline V CDR1 and CDR2: SGHNT, YENEEA. Deletions cut 5 bases from V and 8 bases from J, with 24 bases between. The CDR3, as DNA: TGTGCCAGCAGCCCGAGGGACACAGGGATTCGAGCGGGGGAGCTGTTTTTT. It codes for CASSPRDTGIRAGELFF.

The chain is built from TRBV9 and TRBJ2-7; a possible D gene is TRBD2 (6 bases). The V and J ends lost 2 bases and 5 bases respectively, with 11 bases between them. Germline V gene lookup returns CDR1 SGDLS and CDR2 YYNGEE. This CDR3 has 13 residues. This CDR3 reads CASSVTSSDEQYF. The CDR3 DNA is TGTGCCAGCAGCGTGACTAGTTCAGACGAGCAGTACTTC.

In its sample, this clonotype was seen many times. The chain uses TRBV6-1 and TRBJ2-1; 14 nucleotides match TRBD2. With V trimmed by 6 bases and J by 9 bases, 7 bases remained unmatched. The CDR3 spans 15 residues. Germline loops: CDR1 MNHNS, CDR2 SASEGT. CDR3 DNA sequence: TGTGCCAGCAGAGCCGGGACTAGCGGGAGAGGTGAGCAGTTCTTC. Its protein is CASRAGTSGRGEQFF.

V gene TRBV9 combines with J gene TRBJ2-5; 7 positions match TRBD2. The germline V gene encodes CDR1 SGDLS and CDR2 YYNGEE. The length of the CDR3 is 14 residues. The V gene end was trimmed by 6 bases and the J gene end by 5 bases; junction bases not matched to a gene: 10. DNA for the CDR3: TGTGCCAGCAACTTGGGAGGGCCGGGGGAGACCCAGTACTTC. Translated: CASNLGGPGETQYF.

With regard to this clonotype: A read error is possible here, since a much larger clone lies one base away. Since no conserved phenylalanine or tryptophan closes the CDR3, a read error is the likely cause. The gene calls are TRBV19 and TRBJ2-3; D is ambiguous. Trimming cost V 2 bases and J 6 bases, with 15 bases left between them. This CDR3 region has 15 residues. Germline V lookup: CDR1 LNHDA, CDR2 SQIVND (reference sequence). CDR3 sequence: CASSIQRPGIDTQYS. The CDR3 region has the DNA TGTGCCAGTAGTATACAGAGGCCGGGCATCGATACGCAGTATTCT.

Regarding this clonotype: A much more abundant neighbour one base away suggests this may be a read error. The chain couples TRBV19 to TRBJ2-7, with TRBD1 matching 8 bases. This CDR3 is built from 14 residues. CDR1 is LNHDA, CDR2 SQIVND, per germline (reference sequence). CDR3 in amino acids: CDSSGQGLRYEQYF. CDR3 nucleotides: TGTGACAGTAGCGGACAGGGCCTTCGCTACGAGCAGTACTTC.

Concerning this clonotype: A much larger clone lies a single base off, so this may be a read error. J is TRBJ2-3 and V is TRBV11-1, with a weak D call TRBD2 (6 bases). The germline gives CDR1 SGHAT, CDR2 FQDESV (reference sequence). With 6 bases removed from V and 6 bases from J, the gap between germline ends came to 22 bases. This CDR3 region has 16 residues. Here the CDR3 reads CASRSTRGRWDDTQYF. CDR3 DNA: TGTGCCAGCAGGTCAACTAGAGGGAGGTGGGATGATACGCAGTATTTT. Variable domain in full (rest from reference TRBV11-1 and TRBJ2-3): EAEVAQSPRYKITEKSQAVAFWCDPISGHATLYWYRQILGQGPELLVQFQDESVVDDSQLPKDRFSAERLKGVDSTLKIQPAELGDSAMYLCASRSTRGRWDDTQYFGPGTRLTVL.

Remarks on this clonotype: A read error may explain this, as a much larger clone is one base away. The V call is TRBV6-1, the J call TRBJ2-2, with TRBD2 matching 7 bases. V trimming: 4 bases; J trimming: 9 bases; junction bases outside the gene matches: 11. CDR1 MNHNS and CDR2 SASEGT come from the germline V gene. The CDR3 is made up of 15 amino acids. The chain's CDR3 is CASSVWGLPIWELFF. CDR3 in DNA: TGTGCCAGCAGTGTCTGGGGACTACCCATTTGGGAGCTGTTTTTT.

This rearrangement joins TRBV12-3 or TRBV12-4 to TRBJ2-3; 10 bases map to TRBD1. With 6 bases clipped from V and 3 bases from J, the junction kept 3 bases outside the gene matches. This CDR3 comprises 14 residues. This CDR3 reads CASRPGQGTDTQYF. The CDR3 region has the DNA TGTGCCAGCAGACCGGGACAGGGGACAGATACGCAGTATTTT.

This clonotype was picked up a small number of times. This chain uses TRBV20-1 with TRBJ1-4, with 7 bases that match TRBD1. The CDR3 contains 15 residues. Germline V gene data show CDR1 as DFQATT and CDR2 as SNEGSKA (reference sequence). Losses at the gene ends were 3 bases for V and 8 bases for J; bases not matched to a gene: 12. The CDR3 DNA sequence: TGCAGTGCTAGTTTTCGTGGAGGGGGCTTCGAAAAACTGTTTTTT. Protein product: CSASFRGGGFEKLFF.

The chain couples TRBV4-1 to TRBJ2-7; 10 bases map to TRBD1. The CDR3 is 16 amino acids. Losses at the gene ends were 7 bases for V and 2 bases for J; bases not matched to a gene: 11. The germline V gene encodes CDR1 MGHRA and CDR2 YSYEKL. The CDR3 sequence is CASIRDWGQGTYEQYF. CDR3 coding DNA: TGCGCCAGCATCCGGGACTGGGGACAGGGGACCTACGAGCAGTACTTC.

This clonotype was detected only a few times. The V call is TRBV6-1, the J call TRBJ1-1; possibly TRBD1 for D (5 bases). The germline V gene encodes CDR1 MNHNS and CDR2 SASEGT. V dropped 10 bases and J dropped 1 base, with 10 bases sitting between them. This CDR3 is built from 12 residues. The CDR3, as DNA: TGTGCCACCTATGGGGGGAACACTGAAGCTTTCTTT. As protein: CATYGGNTEAFF.

V usage is TRBV7-8 and J usage is TRBJ2-7, with 7 bases lining up with TRBD1. The trim removed 7 bases at V and 6 bases at J, leaving 18 bases unmatched. This CDR3 has 16 amino acids. In germline, CDR1 is SGHVS, CDR2 FQNEAQ. The CDR3 region has the DNA TGTGCCAGCACCCCTCCGGGACAGAATTTTGTATCCGAGCAGTACTTC. The encoded protein is CASTPPGQNFVSEQYF.